This section outlines one T cell receptor beta chain sequence together with its context. This clone was counted a few times. The antigen this receptor binds is unknown. No per-base quality is available; no much larger clone lies one base away. This sample is drawn from a study of beta chain features in type 1 diabetes (dated by TCRdb to 2016 to 2018). As for the study more broadly: No differences in mean age, gender distribution, total cell number or subset yield were found between patients and healthy donors. Regulatory and stem cell-like memory subsets were obtained from only 8 patients and about 8 healthy donors, while naive and central memory subsets were obtained from all 30 or so donors. The study compared TCRB repertoires of sorted circulating CD4+ T cell subsets between recently diagnosed type 1 diabetes patients and matched healthy donors. A total of around 110,000,000 sorted cells were examined across all samples, and a strong correlation was observed between cell number per subset and RNA yield. Results the study describes overall, beyond this receptor: PCR might favor shorter templates, but patient and control samples were amplified and corrected together, so any skew would affect both groups equally. Sequencing cDNA rather than genomic DNA could over-represent highly expressing activated cells, although activation and CD3 levels did not differ between groups. Naive, central memory and regulatory TCRB repertoires appeared to be more similar among patients than among healthy donors. Type 1 diabetes patients showed a moderate but significant shortening of TCRB CDR3 length in all four CD4+ subsets. Only small numbers of individuals were included in the HLA sub-analyses, which left unresolved whether HLA type had any influence on TCRB rearrangement. At VDJ recombination sites, patients with type 1 diabetes made fewer insertions and deleted more nucleotides, a pattern implying thymic rearrangement abnormalities.

V lost 5 bases and J lost 6 bases, and the count of bases not matched to a germline gene is 9. CDR1 and CDR2 are drawn from the germline V gene (reference sequence): SEHNR, FQNEAQ. The CDR3 numbers 14 residues from cysteine through phenylalanine. Here the CDR3 DNA is all that survives: 42 bases in frame from base 1. Each donor gave one peripheral blood draw, approximately 110 mL on average, collected into heparinised tubes. A BD FACSAria II and a panel including CD45RO, CCR7, CD25, CD127, CD95 and CD27 were used to sort naive, central memory, regulatory and stem cell-like memory CD4+ T cells. Purity was above 98% for every sorted population. PBMCs were isolated immediately by Lymphoprep density gradient centrifugation and stained directly without culture. So that batch effects would be minimized, each experiment stained and sorted samples in pairs, pairing one healthy donor with one patient. The High Capacity cDNA Reverse Transcription Kit was used to reverse transcribe all of the isolated RNA, meaning that expressed TCRB transcripts were what got sequenced. Deep immunoSEQ sequencing was applied to naive, central memory and regulatory T cell samples, giving an average of roughly 3.5 million total reads per sample. After sorted cells were lysed in RLT buffer, RNA was extracted with DNase-treated RNeasy Micro or Mini kits, with the choice depending on cell number. Each cell subset was processed separately to prevent cross-contamination, with patient and healthy donor samples processed together. TCRB sequences were amplified from cDNA with the immunoSEQ multiplex PCR, producing 87-bp fragments spanning the CDR3 region. Sequencing of the amplicons was performed on the Illumina HiSeq platform. The authors' analysis ran thus. Synthetic template baselines were used to correct PCR bias computationally, reads within Hamming distance 2 were collapsed, and singletons that could not be merged were discarded. Reads were aligned against IMGT so that V, D and J genes, CDR3 length and insertions or deletions at six rearrangement sites could be assigned. Within each subset, clonotype counts were normalized to sorted cell number, and only after that were true diversity and Gini coefficients computed with the tcR R package. Repertoire sharing was quantified using the overlap coefficient calculated on TCRB nucleotide sequences. As a proxy for the pre-selection repertoire, out-of-frame TCRB sequences from naive cells were analyzed. In its TCRdb copy, this immuneACCESS table keeps in-frame sequences only and misses some clones. Where compared with another copy, unresolved V genes explain less than half of these, and the others have no known cause. From that table come the V and J calls and clone size; the DNA was used to work out D and trimming. Across this sample there are about 260,000 clones, with around 21% seen only once. The ten largest clones take up 0.028% of the sample.

The source of this sequence is a woman aged 40 to 50 with type 1 diabetes. The sample consisted of naive CD4+ T cells from blood. Read against the paper, the sample's cell subset or site label means: true naive CD4+ T cells. The chain is encoded by TRBV7-9 joined to TRBJ1-2; 7 middle bases align to TRBD1. CDR3 region: CASSPDRRVHGYTF. At the DNA level, the sequence is TGTGCCAGCAGCCCGGACAGGAGGGTCCATGGCTACACCTTC.